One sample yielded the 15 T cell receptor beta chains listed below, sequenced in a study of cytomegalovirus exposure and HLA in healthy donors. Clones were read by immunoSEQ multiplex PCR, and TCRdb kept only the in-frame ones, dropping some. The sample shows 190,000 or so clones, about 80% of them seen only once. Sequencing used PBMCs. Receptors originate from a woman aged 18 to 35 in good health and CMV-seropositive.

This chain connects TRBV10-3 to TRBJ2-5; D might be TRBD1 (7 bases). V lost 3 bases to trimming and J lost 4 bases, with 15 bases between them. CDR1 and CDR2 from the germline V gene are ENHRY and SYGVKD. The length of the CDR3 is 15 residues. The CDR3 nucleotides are TGTGCCATCAGTGACCCGACAGGGACTGGAGAGACCCAGTACTTC. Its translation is CAISDPTGTGETQYF.

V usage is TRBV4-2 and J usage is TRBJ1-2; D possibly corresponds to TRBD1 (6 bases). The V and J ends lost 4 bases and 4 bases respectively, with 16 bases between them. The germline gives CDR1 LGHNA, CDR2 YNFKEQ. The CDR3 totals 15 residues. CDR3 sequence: CASSLGGGTVYGYTF. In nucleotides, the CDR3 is TGTGCCAGCAGCCTGGGGGGGGGCACTGTCTATGGCTACACCTTC.

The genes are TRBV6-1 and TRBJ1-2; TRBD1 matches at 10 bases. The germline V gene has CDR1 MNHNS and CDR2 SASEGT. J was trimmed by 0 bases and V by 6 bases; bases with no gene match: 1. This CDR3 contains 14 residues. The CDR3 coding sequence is TGTGCCAGCAGCGGACAGGGGGCTAACTATGGCTACACCTTC. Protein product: CASSGQGANYGYTF.

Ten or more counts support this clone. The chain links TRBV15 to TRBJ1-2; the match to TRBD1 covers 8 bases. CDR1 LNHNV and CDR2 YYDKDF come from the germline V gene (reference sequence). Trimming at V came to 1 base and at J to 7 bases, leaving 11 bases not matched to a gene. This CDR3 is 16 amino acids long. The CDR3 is CATSRVAGGALSGYTF. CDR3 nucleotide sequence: TGTGCCACCAGCAGAGTTGCAGGGGGCGCTTTAAGTGGCTACACCTTC.

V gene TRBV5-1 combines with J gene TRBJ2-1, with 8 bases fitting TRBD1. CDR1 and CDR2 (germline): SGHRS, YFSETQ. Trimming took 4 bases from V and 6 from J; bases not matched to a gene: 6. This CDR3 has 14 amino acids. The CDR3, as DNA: TGCGCCAGCAGCGAAAGACAGGGGACCAATGAGCAGTTCTTC. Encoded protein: CASSERQGTNEQFF.

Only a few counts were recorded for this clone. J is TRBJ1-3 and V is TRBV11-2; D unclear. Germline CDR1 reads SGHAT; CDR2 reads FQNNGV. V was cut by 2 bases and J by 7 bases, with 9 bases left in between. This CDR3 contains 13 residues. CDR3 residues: CASSLLSRNTIYF. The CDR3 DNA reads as TGTGCCAGCAGCTTACTATCCCGGAACACCATATATTTT.

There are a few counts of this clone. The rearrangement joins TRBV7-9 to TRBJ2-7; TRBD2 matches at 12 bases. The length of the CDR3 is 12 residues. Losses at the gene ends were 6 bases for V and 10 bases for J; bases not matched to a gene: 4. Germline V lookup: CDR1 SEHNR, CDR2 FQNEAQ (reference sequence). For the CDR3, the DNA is TGTGCCAGCAGTGGGACTAGCGGGTATCAGTACTTC. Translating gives CASSGTSGYQYF. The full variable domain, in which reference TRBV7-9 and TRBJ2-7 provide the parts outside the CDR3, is DTGVSQNPRHKITKRGQNVTFRCDPISEHNRLYWYRQTLGQGPEFLTYFQNEAQLEKSRLLSDRFSAERPKGSFSTLEIQRTEQGDSAMYLCASSGTSGYQYFGPGTRLTVT.

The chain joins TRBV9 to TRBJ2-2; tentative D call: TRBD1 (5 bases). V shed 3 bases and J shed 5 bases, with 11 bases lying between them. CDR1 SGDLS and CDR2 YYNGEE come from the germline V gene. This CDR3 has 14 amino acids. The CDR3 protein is CASSGGSTTGELFF. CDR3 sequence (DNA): TGTGCCAGCAGCGGGGGCTCAACGACCGGGGAGCTGTTTTTT.

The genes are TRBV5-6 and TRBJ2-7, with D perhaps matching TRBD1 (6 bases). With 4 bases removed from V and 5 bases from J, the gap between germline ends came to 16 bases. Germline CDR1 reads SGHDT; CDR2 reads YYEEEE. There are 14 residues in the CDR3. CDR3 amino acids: CASSPRGHQNEQYF. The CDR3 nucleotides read TGTGCCAGCAGCCCCCGGGGACATCAGAACGAGCAGTACTTC.

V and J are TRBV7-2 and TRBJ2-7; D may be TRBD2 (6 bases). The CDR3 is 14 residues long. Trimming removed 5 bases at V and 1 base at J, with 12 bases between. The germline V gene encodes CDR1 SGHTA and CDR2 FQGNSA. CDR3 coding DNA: TGTGCCAGCAGCCGCGGCGGGAAGTCCTACGAGCAGTACTTC. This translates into CASSRGGKSYEQYF. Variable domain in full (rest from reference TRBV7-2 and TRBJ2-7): GAGVSQSPSNKVTEKGKDVELRCDPISGHTALYWYRQSLGQGLEFLIYFQGNSAPDKSGLPSDRFSAERTGGSVSTLTIQRTQQEDSAVYLCASSRGGKSYEQYFGPGTRLTVT.

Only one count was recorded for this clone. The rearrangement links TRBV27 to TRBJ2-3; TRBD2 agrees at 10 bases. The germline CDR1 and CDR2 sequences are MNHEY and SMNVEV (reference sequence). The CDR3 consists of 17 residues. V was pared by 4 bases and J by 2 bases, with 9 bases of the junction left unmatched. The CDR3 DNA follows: TGTGCCAGCAGTTCCCTCCGACTAGCGGGCAACACAGATACGCAGTATTTT. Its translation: CASSSLRLAGNTDTQYF.

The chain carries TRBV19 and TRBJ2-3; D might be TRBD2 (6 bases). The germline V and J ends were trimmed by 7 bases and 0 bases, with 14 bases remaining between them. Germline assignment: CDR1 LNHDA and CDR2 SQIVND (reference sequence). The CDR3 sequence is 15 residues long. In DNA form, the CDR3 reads TGTGCCAGTACAAGGCTAGGGACTAGCACAGATACGCAGTATTTT. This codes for CASTRLGTSTDTQYF. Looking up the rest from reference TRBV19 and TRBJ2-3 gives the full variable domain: DGGITQSPKYLFRKEGQNVTLSCEQNLNHDAMYWYRQDPGQGLRLIYYSQIVNDFQKGDIAEGYSVSREKKESFPLTVTSAQKNPTAFYLCASTRLGTSTDTQYFGPGTRLTVL.

This CDR3 is CATSRQGNEAFF. CDR3 nucleotide sequence: TGTGCCACCAGCAGACAGGGGAATGAAGCTTTCTTT. The chain links TRBV15 to TRBJ1-1, with D perhaps TRBD1 (6 bases). Germline CDR1 is LNHNV and CDR2 is YYDKDF (reference sequence). This CDR3 contains 12 residues. Trimming left V 2 bases short and J 7 bases short, with 8 bases between.

CDR3 bases: TGTGCCAGCAGTAGGGGCTGGAACACTGAAGCTTTCTTT. Translated, it gives CASSRGWNTEAFF. J is TRBJ1-1 and V is TRBV6-4; weak D call: TRBD1 (5 bases). The V and J ends lost 5 bases and 1 base respectively, with 8 bases between them. The CDR3 contains 13 residues. The germline V gene encodes CDR1 MRHNA and CDR2 SNTAGT.

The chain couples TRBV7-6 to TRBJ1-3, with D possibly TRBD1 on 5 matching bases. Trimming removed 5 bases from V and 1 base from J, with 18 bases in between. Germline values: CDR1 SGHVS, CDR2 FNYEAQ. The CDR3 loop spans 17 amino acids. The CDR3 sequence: CASSAGGTWSSGNTIYF. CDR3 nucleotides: TGTGCCAGCAGCGCTGGGGGGACCTGGTCGTCTGGAAACACCATATATTTT.